A single sample gave rise to the 20 T cell receptor beta chains below, sequenced in a study of T cell changes during pregnancy in multiple sclerosis. TCRdb's table, derived via immunoSEQ multiplex PCR, lists solely in-frame clones and lacks some. The sample shows 55,000 to 70,000 clones, around nine tenths of them seen only once. The material was CD4+ T cells from peripheral blood mononuclear cells, obtained in the third trimester of pregnancy. The receptors were gathered from a female donor with multiple sclerosis, enrolled in a pregnancy study.

The chain is built from TRBV7-9 and TRBJ2-5; the match to TRBD1 covers 8 bases. Losses at the gene ends were 5 bases for V and 5 bases for J; bases not matched to a gene: 19. The CDR3 runs 18 residues. Germline V gives CDR1 SEHNR, CDR2 FQNEAQ (reference sequence). The CDR3, as DNA: TGTGCCAGCAGCGCGCGGGTAGACAGGGGAGGTTTTTCGGAGACCCAGTACTTC. Protein sequence: CASSARVDRGGFSETQYF.

The genes are TRBV7-2 and TRBJ1-5; 8 bases map to TRBD1. Trimming removed 5 bases from V and 0 bases from J; junction bases left unmatched: 3. This CDR3 spans 15 amino acids. Germline loops: CDR1 SGHTA, CDR2 FQGNSA. The CDR3 is CASSAQGGSNQPQHF. DNA for the CDR3: TGTGCCAGCAGCGCACAGGGGGGTAGCAATCAGCCCCAGCATTTT.

This sequence joins TRBV19 and TRBJ2-5, with a weak D call TRBD2 (6 bases). Trimming cost V 10 bases and J 1 base, with 28 bases left between them. The CDR3 spans 18 residues. Germline lookup yields CDR1 LNHDA and CDR2 SQIVND (reference sequence). The chain's CDR3 is CATSGAGPGSSGQETQYF. For the CDR3, the DNA is TGTGCCACCAGTGGGGCAGGGCCCGGGAGTTCTGGCCAAGAGACCCAGTACTTC.

CDR3 DNA: TGTGCCACCAGCCGGGGGGAGAGCACAGATACGCAGTATTTT. Amino acids: CATSRGESTDTQYF. V gene TRBV15 combines with J gene TRBJ2-3; 7 nucleotides agree with TRBD2. Trimming took 5 bases from V and 0 from J; bases not matched to a gene: 2. This CDR3 has 14 residues. Germline assignment: CDR1 LNHNV and CDR2 YYDKDF (reference sequence).

The genes are TRBV6-1 and TRBJ1-5; 7 nucleotides match TRBD1. V was clipped by 6 bases and J by 2 bases; unmatched bases: 7. Germline lookup yields CDR1 MNHNS and CDR2 SASEGT. The CDR3 is 15 residues long. CDR3: CASSWDSAGNQPQHF. The CDR3 DNA reads TGTGCCAGCAGCTGGGACAGTGCGGGCAATCAGCCCCAGCATTTT.

V usage is TRBV30 and J usage is TRBJ2-7, with 8 bases aligning to TRBD1. V gave up 5 bases and J gave up 6 bases; unmatched junction bases: 9. CDR3 length: 13 amino acids. Germline V gene data show CDR1 as GTSNPN and CDR2 as SVGIG (reference sequence). The CDR3 sequence is CAWGKQGDLEQYF. CDR3 nucleotide sequence: TGTGCCTGGGGGAAACAGGGGGATCTCGAGCAGTACTTC.

V and J are TRBV7-6 and TRBJ2-5, with D maybe TRBD2 (6 bases). CDR1 is SGHVS and CDR2 is FNYEAQ in the germline V gene. This CDR3 is 16 amino acids long. V was trimmed by 0 bases and J by 4 bases, leaving 15 bases between them. The CDR3 spells CASSLAWGLGPETQYF. DNA for the CDR3: TGTGCCAGCAGCTTAGCTTGGGGACTGGGGCCAGAGACCCAGTACTTC.

This clone has only a few counts. DNA for the CDR3: TGTGCCAGCAGCTTAAAGGGAGGCACCTACGAGCAGTACTTC. Translation: CASSLKGGTYEQYF. The V call is TRBV7-2, the J call TRBJ2-7, with a weak D call TRBD2 (6 bases). This CDR3 has 14 residues. The germline gives CDR1 SGHTA, CDR2 FQGNSA. The V end was cut by 2 bases, the J end by 2 bases, with 10 bases between.

The chain links TRBV6-1 to TRBJ1-3, with 7 bases aligning to TRBD1. The CDR3 is made up of 16 amino acids. V was clipped by 4 bases and J by 1 base; unmatched bases: 7. Germline V gene lookup returns CDR1 MNHNS and CDR2 SASEGT. CDR3 protein: CASSVRQGSSGNTIYF. The DNA for the CDR3 is TGTGCCAGCAGTGTTCGACAGGGATCGTCTGGAAACACCATATATTTT.

The chain couples TRBV4-2 to TRBJ2-3, with D possibly being TRBD2 (6 bases). V lost 4 bases, J lost 2 bases, and 19 bases lay in between. The germline gives CDR1 LGHNA, CDR2 YNFKEQ. The CDR3 length is 17 residues. The CDR3 DNA reads as TGTGCCAGCAGCCCCAAGAAGGCGGGGACGATCACAGATACGCAGTATTTT. Translation gives CASSPKKAGTITDTQYF.

The V call is TRBV10-3, the J call TRBJ1-1; 8 nucleotides agree with TRBD1. The germline gives CDR1 ENHRY, CDR2 SYGVKD. CDR3 length equals 14 residues. Trimming at V came to 10 bases and at J to 2 bases, leaving 9 bases not matched to a gene. CDR3 sequence: CATKMDRDNTEAFF. The CDR3 DNA is TGTGCCACCAAAATGGACAGGGACAACACTGAAGCTTTCTTT.

This rearrangement joins TRBV7-2 to TRBJ1-5, with 8 bases aligning to TRBD1. The CDR3 is 13 residues long. V shed 3 bases and J 6 bases; nucleotides not matched to a gene: 1. CDR1 and CDR2 from the germline V gene are SGHTA and FQGNSA. This CDR3 is CASSFTGGQPQHF. For the CDR3, the DNA is TGTGCCAGCAGCTTTACAGGGGGTCAGCCCCAGCATTTT.

The chain recombines TRBV5-4 with TRBJ1-6, with 7 bases lining up with TRBD1. CDR3 length: 14 residues. Looked up from germline, CDR1 is SGHNT and CDR2 is YYREEE (reference sequence). J gave up 9 bases and V 4 bases, and 7 bases lay outside the gene matches. The CDR3 spells CASSAGQVRSPLHF. The CDR3 nucleotides are TGTGCCAGCAGCGCCGGACAGGTGCGTTCACCCCTCCACTTT.

The chain couples TRBV19 to TRBJ2-3; 8 bases fit TRBD2. The germline CDR1 and CDR2 sequences are LNHDA and SQIVND (reference sequence). V was clipped by 7 bases and J by 2 bases; unmatched bases: 8. There are 15 residues in the CDR3. CDR3 protein: CASKKAGEITDTQYF. The CDR3 nucleotides read TGTGCCAGTAAGAAAGCGGGGGAAATCACAGATACGCAGTATTTT. The variable domain in full, with the rest retrieved from reference TRBV19 and TRBJ2-3, is DGGITQSPKYLFRKEGQNVTLSCEQNLNHDAMYWYRQDPGQGLRLIYYSQIVNDFQKGDIAEGYSVSREKKESFPLTVTSAQKNPTAFYLCASKKAGEITDTQYFGPGTRLTVL.

V and J are TRBV30 and TRBJ1-3; D gene unclear. The V gene lost 0 bases and the J gene lost 4 bases, with 4 bases spanning the gap. Germline assignment: CDR1 GTSNPN and CDR2 SVGIG (reference sequence). This CDR3 spans 12 amino acids. The CDR3 DNA sequence: TGTGCCTGGAGTGTACAGGGAAACACCATATATTTT. This sequence encodes CAWSVQGNTIYF.

The table lists this clone with a count of one. The rearrangement uses TRBV2 and TRBJ2-1; perhaps TRBD2 as D (5 bases). The V gene's germline CDR1 is SNHLY and CDR2 FYNNEI. V was shortened by 3 bases and J by 2 bases, with 8 bases between the two germline ends. This CDR3 is built from 14 residues. The CDR3 reads CASSDPGTYNEQFF. CDR3 nucleotides: TGTGCCAGCAGTGATCCGGGGACCTACAATGAGCAGTTCTTC.

The chain carries TRBV5-4 and TRBJ1-2; D gene ambiguous. The CDR3 totals 11 residues. The germline gives CDR1 SGHNT, CDR2 YYREEE (reference sequence). V was cut by 4 bases and J by 9 bases, with 10 bases left in between. In DNA, the CDR3 is TGTGCCAGCAGCGTCGACACCAGCTACACCTTC. Its translation: CASSVDTSYTF.

V and J are TRBV6-6 and TRBJ2-7; D is possibly TRBD1 (6 bases). The CDR3 is made up of 13 amino acids. Trimming pared 7 bases from V and 2 bases from J, leaving 12 bases between. The germline V gene encodes CDR1 MNHNY and CDR2 SVGAGI (reference sequence). The CDR3 bases are TGTGCCAGCAATCGGGACACCGCCTACGAGCAGTACTTC. Translated, it gives CASNRDTAYEQYF.

V is TRBV11-2 and J is TRBJ2-3; D is uncertain. There are 12 residues in the CDR3. Trimming took off 6 bases at V and 4 bases at J, with 8 bases between the two ends. CDR1 and CDR2 from the germline V gene are SGHAT and FQNNGV. The CDR3 DNA sequence: TGTGCCAGCAGTCAGAATTCAGATACGCAGTATTTT. Its translation: CASSQNSDTQYF.

This clone was seen only once. J is TRBJ1-2 and V is TRBV5-5; possible D gene TRBD1, 6 bases. Trimming removed 0 bases at V and 7 bases at J, with 10 bases between. The germline V gene encodes CDR1 SGHKS and CDR2 YYEKEE (reference sequence). CDR3 size: 13 residues. The CDR3, as DNA: TGTGCCAGCAGCTTGGACAGGGTGTCTGGCTACACCTTC. Encoded protein: CASSLDRVSGYTF.